Shown below are 28 T cell receptor beta chains from a single sample sequenced in a study of T cell responses to AZD1222 COVID-19 vaccine. Sequenced by immunoSEQ multiplex PCR; TCRdb stores in-frame clones only, minus some. The sample lists 65,000 to 70,000 clones, around nine tenths occurring once. The sample consisted of peripheral blood, taken on day 0 of AZD1222 vaccination. These receptors were collected from an adult in good health.

The CDR3 protein is CASSIRQGIDEQYF. For the CDR3, the DNA is TGTGCCAGTAGTATAAGACAGGGCATTGACGAGCAGTACTTC. This chain uses TRBV19 with TRBJ2-7; 7 nucleotides align to TRBD1. The V and J ends lost 2 bases and 5 bases, in that order; junction bases with no gene match: 6. The V gene's germline CDR1 is LNHDA and CDR2 SQIVND (reference sequence). The CDR3 runs 14 residues.

In this sample, this clone turned up a few times. The V and J genes are TRBV7-2 and TRBJ2-1; 7 nucleotides line up with TRBD1. The germline CDR1 and CDR2 sequences are SGHTA and FQGNSA. The CDR3 sequence is 16 residues long. V dropped 5 bases and J dropped 2; count of bases not matched to a gene: 9. CDR3 amino acids: CASSPTGTVAYNEQFF. DNA of the CDR3: TGTGCCAGCAGCCCGACCGGGACAGTGGCCTACAATGAGCAGTTCTTC.

The rearrangement links TRBV7-2 to TRBJ2-7, with D uncertain. There are 12 residues in the CDR3. The V gene's germline CDR1 is SGHTA and CDR2 FQGNSA. Between the trimmed V and J ends, which lost 4 bases and 0 bases, there was a span of 4 bases. The CDR3 coding sequence is TGTGCCAGCAGCTACCCCTCCTACGAGCAGTACTTC. Its translation: CASSYPSYEQYF.

This chain uses TRBV18 with TRBJ2-1; 7 bases fit TRBD1. J gave up 7 bases and V 4 bases, and 4 bases lay outside the gene matches. Germline loops: CDR1 KGHSH, CDR2 LQKENI. CDR3 length: 13 residues. The CDR3 reads CASSLRQGNEQFF. CDR3 bases: TGTGCCAGCTCACTGCGACAGGGTAATGAGCAGTTCTTC.

A single count supports this clone. V is TRBV6-1 and J is TRBJ2-7, with a tentative D call TRBD2 (5 bases). The CDR3 sequence is 15 residues long. Germline CDR1 reads MNHNS; CDR2 reads SASEGT. Trimming shortened V by 0 bases and J by 5 bases, and 14 bases separated the two germline ends. The CDR3 sequence is CASSEADWESNEQYF. In DNA, the CDR3 is TGTGCCAGCAGTGAAGCGGATTGGGAGTCAAACGAGCAGTACTTC.

The chain is built from TRBV18 and TRBJ1-1; D uncertain. The CDR3 runs 15 residues. Germline V gene lookup returns CDR1 KGHSH and CDR2 LQKENI. Trimming removed 2 bases at V and 3 bases at J, with 13 bases between. The CDR3 region has the DNA TGTGCCAGCTCACCATCAAGGGTTCTAGACACTGAAGCTTTCTTT. Translating gives CASSPSRVLDTEAFF. Combining the CDR3 with reference TRBV18 and TRBJ1-1 gives the whole variable domain NAGVMQNPRHLVRRRGQEARLRCSPMKGHSHVYWYRQLPEEGLKFMVYLQKENIIDESGMPKERFSAEFPKEGPSILRIQQVVRGDSAAYFCASSPSRVLDTEAFFGQGTRLTVV.

The chain joins TRBV7-2 to TRBJ1-1, with D possibly being TRBD1 (5 bases). Germline-derived CDR1 and CDR2 are SGHTA and FQGNSA. V was pared by 1 base and J by 1 base, with 13 bases between. CDR3 length: 16 residues. DNA of the CDR3: TGTGCCAGCAGCTTAGGCCGAAGGACAAGGAACACTGAAGCTTTCTTT. Its protein product is CASSLGRRTRNTEAFF.

The V call is TRBV6-2 or TRBV6-3, the J call TRBJ1-5; 8 bases align to TRBD1. V shed 6 bases and J 0 bases; nucleotides not matched to a gene: 10. CDR1 is MNHEY and CDR2 is SVGEGT in the germline V gene. The CDR3 spans 17 residues. CDR3 loop: CASSPRGRGYSNQPQHF. In DNA form, the CDR3 reads TGTGCCAGCAGCCCCAGGGGGCGGGGGTATAGCAATCAGCCCCAGCATTTT.

The V gene is TRBV5-8, the J gene TRBJ2-5; D remains ambiguous. The ends were cut back, 3 bases at V and 3 bases at J, with 12 bases in the middle. The CDR3 length is 14 residues. CDR1 SGHTS and CDR2 YDEGEE come from the germline V gene. CDR3 protein: CASSWRLSKETQYF. CDR3 bases: TGTGCCAGCAGCTGGAGACTTTCGAAAGAGACCCAGTACTTC.

The table lists this clone with a count of one. V gene TRBV6-5 combines with J gene TRBJ1-2, with D possibly TRBD1 on 5 matching bases. The germline CDR1 and CDR2 sequences are MNHEY and SVGAGI. The CDR3 length is 13 residues. Trimming shortened V by 5 bases and J by 5 bases, and 12 bases separated the two germline ends. The CDR3 loop reads CASSTGHEYGYTF. The CDR3 DNA is TGTGCCAGCAGTACAGGACATGAGTATGGCTACACCTTC.

The V and J genes are TRBV15 and TRBJ1-1; 7 positions agree with TRBD1. Germline V lookup: CDR1 LNHNV, CDR2 YYDKDF (reference sequence). This CDR3 region has 14 residues. J gave up 0 bases and V 6 bases, and 4 bases lay outside the gene matches. In nucleotides, the CDR3 is TGTGCCACCAGAAAGACAGGGATGAACACTGAAGCTTTCTTT. Amino acids: CATRKTGMNTEAFF.

V is TRBV28 and J is TRBJ1-6; 9 bases are a match to TRBD1. The V gene's germline CDR1 is MDHEN and CDR2 SYDVKM. The CDR3 is made up of 16 amino acids. The V and J ends lost 4 bases and 10 bases, in that order; junction bases with no gene match: 11. CDR3 nucleotides: TGTGCCAGCAGTTCCCCGACAGGGGGAGATAGATCACCCCTCCACTTT. This codes for CASSSPTGGDRSPLHF.

This clone appeared once. This chain links TRBV10-2 with TRBJ2-7; TRBD1 agrees at 11 bases. The germline gives CDR1 WSHSY, CDR2 SAAADI. CDR3 length equals 16 residues. The J segment lost 1 base and the V segment lost 5 bases, leaving 7 bases of the junction unmatched. The CDR3 reads CASSPLGTGGSYEQYF. DNA of the CDR3: TGCGCCAGCAGTCCCCTCGGGACAGGGGGGTCCTACGAGCAGTACTTC.

The chain links TRBV28 to TRBJ1-5, with TRBD1 matching 10 bases. The CDR3 consists of 15 residues. CDR1 and CDR2 from the germline V gene are MDHEN and SYDVKM. V was clipped by 5 bases and J by 4 bases; unmatched bases: 5. CDR3 residues: CASSTEGQGNQPQHF. CDR3 DNA sequence: TGTGCCAGCAGTACAGAGGGACAGGGGAATCAGCCCCAGCATTTT.

This chain joins TRBV25-1 and TRBJ2-1, with 11 positions matching TRBD1. From germline, CDR1 is MGHDK and CDR2 SYGVNS. V lost 2 bases to trimming and J lost 7 bases; unmatched junction nucleotides: 4. The CDR3 sequence is 15 residues long. The CDR3 spells CASSEGTGGKNEQFF. CDR3 in DNA: TGTGCCAGCAGTGAAGGGACAGGGGGTAAGAATGAGCAGTTCTTC. Based on the CDR3 plus reference TRBV25-1 and TRBJ2-1, the full variable domain is EADIYQTPRYLVIGTGKKITLECSQTMGHDKMYWYQQDPGMELHLIHYSYGVNSTEKGDLSSESTVSRIRTEHFPLTLESARPSHTSQYLCASSEGTGGKNEQFFGPGTRLTVL.

This chain uses TRBV28 with TRBJ1-2; D ambiguous. The CDR3 consists of 14 residues. V lost 3 bases to trimming and J lost 4 bases, with 12 bases between them. CDR1 and CDR2 (germline): MDHEN, SYDVKM. CDR3 nucleotides: TGTGCCAGCAGTTTCGAGACGTTTGTCTATGGCTACACCTTC. It specifies CASSFETFVYGYTF.

This clone was seen just once. The rearrangement links TRBV27 to TRBJ1-2; no definite D call. Germline V gene lookup returns CDR1 MNHEY and CDR2 SMNVEV (reference sequence). Deletions cut 6 bases from V and 3 bases from J, with 8 bases between. The CDR3 totals 12 residues. CDR3: CASSPNHYGYTF. CDR3 bases: TGTGCCAGCAGCCCTAACCACTATGGCTACACCTTC.

In its sample, this clone was seen once. This rearrangement joins TRBV7-8 to TRBJ1-3; D is unclear. Per the germline V gene, CDR1 is SGHVS and CDR2 is FQNEAQ. This CDR3 contains 16 residues. The V gene lost 0 bases and the J gene lost 0 bases, with 9 bases spanning the gap. CDR3 in amino acids: CASSLAGSFSGNTIYF. The CDR3 region has the DNA TGTGCCAGCAGCTTAGCCGGGTCATTCTCTGGAAACACCATATATTTT.

The chain employs TRBV29-1 and TRBJ2-5, with 9 bases that match TRBD1. From germline, CDR1 is SQVTM and CDR2 ANQGSEA. The CDR3 loop spans 15 amino acids. V shed 1 base and J 3 bases; nucleotides not matched to a gene: 6. The DNA for the CDR3 is TGCAGCGTTGAAGGGGACAGGGAAACTGAAGAGACCCAGTACTTC. Translated: CSVEGDRETEETQYF.

This rearrangement joins TRBV18 to TRBJ1-3; D might be TRBD1 (5 bases). Germline CDR1 and CDR2: KGHSH and LQKENI. V lost 6 bases and J 3 bases, leaving 12 bases between the germline ends. The CDR3 sequence is 14 residues long. In nucleotides, the CDR3 is TGTGCCAGCTCTCTAGGAGACAGTGGAAACACCATATATTTT. This codes for CASSLGDSGNTIYF.

CDR3 sequence (DNA): TGTGCCAGCAGCTCCGAGCGGGAGAGGGGCCGGGCCACCGGGGAGCTGTTTTTT. It encodes CASSSERERGRATGELFF. This rearrangement joins TRBV7-2 to TRBJ2-2, with 8 bases matching TRBD2. V was pared by 4 bases and J by 4 bases, with 14 bases of the junction left unmatched. The CDR3 extends over 18 amino acids. The germline gives CDR1 SGHTA, CDR2 FQGNSA.

J is TRBJ2-5 and V is TRBV13; D gene uncertain. The CDR3 totals 13 residues. V was trimmed by 3 bases and J by 5 bases, leaving 10 bases between them. Germline CDR1 reads PRHDT; CDR2 reads FYEKMQ (reference sequence). This CDR3 is CASSLGPFETQYF. The CDR3 DNA reads as TGTGCCAGCAGCTTGGGTCCATTCGAGACCCAGTACTTC.

This rearrangement joins TRBV18 to TRBJ2-7; 7 nucleotides align to TRBD1. Germline CDR1 KGHSH, CDR2 LQKENI. This CDR3 spans 13 amino acids. V shed 3 bases and J 3 bases; nucleotides not matched to a gene: 2. The CDR3 spells CASSPGQYYEQYF. The CDR3 DNA reads as TGTGCCAGCTCACCGGGACAGTACTACGAGCAGTACTTC. The full variable domain, rest sourced from reference TRBV18 and TRBJ2-7, is NAGVMQNPRHLVRRRGQEARLRCSPMKGHSHVYWYRQLPEEGLKFMVYLQKENIIDESGMPKERFSAEFPKEGPSILRIQQVVRGDSAAYFCASSPGQYYEQYFGPGTRLTVT.

This chain connects TRBV6-5 to TRBJ1-5, with D hard to call. Germline CDR1 is MNHEY and CDR2 is SVGAGI. With 8 bases removed from V and 0 bases from J, the gap between germline ends came to 14 bases. This CDR3 is built from 15 residues. In DNA form, the CDR3 reads TGTGCCAGCGCCGGGGAGGGTTATAGCAATCAGCCCCAGCATTTT. Amino acids: CASAGEGYSNQPQHF.

Many counts were recorded for this clone. The CDR3 sequence: CASSDGQGPYEQYF. Here the CDR3 DNA reads TGTGCCAGCAGTGACGGACAGGGACCCTACGAGCAGTACTTC. The chain combines TRBV6-1 with TRBJ2-7, with 8 positions matching TRBD1. The germline V gene encodes CDR1 MNHNS and CDR2 SASEGT. This CDR3 region has 14 residues. Trimming cost V 3 bases and J 2 bases; bases outside gene matches: 3.

The J gene is TRBJ1-5, the V gene TRBV21-1; the table assigns TRBD1, which was not confirmed against the DNA. TRBV21-1 is designated a pseudogene. The CDR3 consists of 16 residues. The CDR3 is CASSKGPGTVNQPQHF. In DNA form, the CDR3 reads TGTGCCAGCAGCAAAGGGCCCGGGACAGTAAATCAGCCCCAGCATTTT.

The rearrangement links TRBV29-1 to TRBJ2-2, with a possible D match to TRBD2 (5 bases). V dropped 8 bases and J dropped 7 bases, with 17 bases sitting between them. The CDR3 is 13 amino acids. The germline V gene has CDR1 SQVTM and CDR2 ANQGSEA. CDR3 nucleotides: TGCAGCTTTATCCCTAGGAGCGGCGGGGAGCTGTTTTTT. Translating gives CSFIPRSGGELFF.

This clone has only one observation. CDR3 amino acids: CAWSGRLAGSSEQFF. DNA for the CDR3: TGTGCCTGGAGCGGTCGACTAGCGGGATCTAGTGAGCAGTTCTTC. The chain employs TRBV30 and TRBJ2-1; TRBD2 matches at 11 bases. The V gene's germline CDR1 is GTSNPN and CDR2 SVGIG (reference sequence). V dropped 3 bases and J dropped 9; count of bases not matched to a gene: 10. The CDR3 has 15 amino acids.